The present TCR beta chain was sequenced within a study of neoadjuvant nivolumab and ipilimumab in lung cancer. Produced via immunoSEQ multiplex PCR; TCRdb's table is partial and in-frame only. The sample consists of 6,500 to 9,000 clones, roughly three quarters of them appearing once. Study-level points and caveats: Pretherapy blood TCR richness correlated positively with resected tumor richness. TCR richness and clonality were higher in tumors than adjacent uninvolved lung. From pretherapy to surgery, tumor richness and clonality rose with dual therapy. TCR receptors were sequenced in few samples.

There are 12 residues in the CDR3. J was trimmed by 9 bases and V by 5 bases; bases with no gene match: 4. Germline V gene lookup returns CDR1 SEHNR and CDR2 FQNEAQ (reference sequence). To note about this clone: Antigen: not known.

The chain uses TRBV7-9 and TRBJ2-1; TRBD1 matches 7 bases. The sample in question was adjacent normal lung tissue, obtained after neoadjuvant nivolumab, alone or with ipilimumab, at or shortly before surgery. The source of this sequence is an adult with non-small cell lung cancer. In DNA form, the CDR3 reads TGTGCCAGCAGCGACGACAGGGTTGAGCAGTTCTTC. As protein: CASSDDRVEQFF.